This T cell receptor (beta chain) was profiled in a study of CD8+CD57+ T cells in acquired aplastic anemia. Turning to the study itself: An average of roughly 3.2 ug of DNA was obtained from sorted CD4+ and CD8+ cells. CD4+ reads averaged about 10.8 million in healthy donors. Study results and limitations: Common to patients and controls were roughly 30 CD8+ CDR3 sequences.

This clonotype was observed many times. Antigen specificity is unknown. The study profiled TCR beta VDJ and CDR3 using genomic DNA as template. MiXCR, applied by TCRdb to the reads, yields one record per CDR3 protein. The data contain approximately 130,000 distinct CDR3 sequences, 41% of them singletons. The sample consisted of sorted CD4+, CD8+, or CD8+CD57+ T cells (not recorded which) from PBMCs. The receptor was isolated from a human donor in good health, serving as a control.

CDR3 loop: CASRPQGAANTGELFF. The CDR3 region has the DNA TGTGCCAGCAGACCACAGGGGGCGGCGAACACCGGGGAGCTGTTTTTT. This chain links TRBV6-1 with TRBJ2-2; 9 bases are shared with TRBD1. Germline-derived CDR1 and CDR2 are MNHNS and SASEGT. Trimming at V came to 6 bases and at J to 0 bases, leaving 5 bases not matched to a gene. CDR3 length: 16 residues.